This T cell receptor (beta chain) was sequenced for a study of T cell repertoires in cytomegalovirus infection (dated by TCRdb to about 2019). About the investigation overall: Alongside well-studied HLA-B-restricted epitopes, the peptide stimulations were aimed at recently identified HLA-C-restricted CMV epitopes, whose presentation resists viral immunomodulation. The HLA type of each donor mattered for the analysis, because public TCR beta signatures pointed to carriage of CMV infection along with the matching HLA type. The research as a whole found: In the ex vivo response, HLA-C-restricted CMV-specific TCR beta clonotypes were dominant, and in two of eight donors the single most frequent clonotype came from this HLA-C-restricted group. In both this cohort and an independent cohort of 352 donors, the cumulative frequency of public TCR beta family members distinguished carriers of CMV infection plus the relevant HLA type.

The data were produced on an Illumina HiSeq 1500. TCRdb took the public reads, trimmed them with fastp at Q25, ran MiXCR for clone calling and kept in-frame beta chains. Every distinct CDR3 protein forms one entry, paired with its most common genes and DNA. The sample table shows fewer than 1,000,000 distinct CDR3 sequences, and roughly a third are seen once. The ten top clones hold 13% of the sample. This clonotype was counted a single time. The antigen it recognizes is unknown. This is likely a read error, given that the CDR3 carries no conserved phenylalanine or tryptophan at its end. Taken with the paper, the label for treatment or condition translates to: in vitro stimulation with specific CMV peptide epitopes to enrich CMV-specific T cells. The material was cultured CD8+ T cells from PBMCs, obtained from culture after CMV antigen stimulation. This TCR was sampled from a human donor in good health (CMV status not recorded). Some clones in this sample may be carry-over from other donors' samples.

Here the CDR3 is given as CASSPLGGRDGGYTI. In nucleotides, the sequence is TGTGCCAGCAGCCCCCTGGGGGGCAGGGATGGTGGCTACACCATC. This chain joins TRBV5-6 to TRBJ1-2; TRBD1 is a weak D gene call, 6 bases matching. Between the V and J ends, shortened by 4 bases and 7 bases respectively, the junction contains 20 bases. The CDR3 region is 15 residues in length, termini included. The sequence is cut down to CDR3 DNA, 45 bases in frame from base 1. CDR1 and CDR2 were assigned from the germline V gene as SGHDT and YYEEEE.